The 22 T cell receptor beta chains given below trace back to one sample, sequenced in a study of blood T cell repertoires in COVID-19 (TCRdb year 2020). Library construction relied on the immunoSEQ multiplex PCR assay. As stored in TCRdb, this immuneACCESS dataset retains in-frame rearrangements with V and J assigned. A fraction of the clones does not appear; measured against another copy, unresolved V genes explain less than half of the discrepancy, and the remainder lacks a known reason. For this sample there are about 120,000 clones; 88% appear just once. Approximately 10% of the sample belongs to the ten largest clones. Source material: peripheral blood. The receptors stem from a man aged 50 to 60 with acute or convalescent COVID-19.

This clone was counted once. The chain carries TRBV11-2 and TRBJ1-2; D may be TRBD1 (6 bases). Germline V gives CDR1 SGHAT, CDR2 FQNNGV. The V gene lost 0 bases and the J gene lost 2 bases, with 10 bases spanning the gap. The CDR3 is made up of 15 amino acids. CDR3 sequence (DNA): TGTGCCAGCAGCTTAGAAGCAGGGGCAAACTATGGCTACACCTTC. Encoded protein: CASSLEAGANYGYTF. The variable domain in full, with the rest retrieved from reference TRBV11-2 and TRBJ1-2, is EAGVAQSPRYKIIEKRQSVAFWCNPISGHATLYWYQQILGQGPKLLIQFQNNGVVDDSQLPKDRFSAERLKGVDSTLKIQPAKLEDSAVYLCASSLEAGANYGYTFGSGTRLTVV.

The rearrangement uses TRBV30 and TRBJ1-2, with D hard to call. V was trimmed by 8 bases and J by 8 bases, leaving 18 bases between them. Germline V gives CDR1 GTSNPN, CDR2 SVGIG (reference sequence). The CDR3 length is 12 residues. The CDR3 protein is CARDGPAGGYTF. The CDR3, as DNA: TGTGCCAGAGATGGGCCAGCCGGCGGCTACACCTTC.

The chain uses TRBV20-1 and TRBJ1-2, with TRBD1 identical over 8 bases. J lost 4 bases, V lost 3 bases, and 7 bases had no gene match. Germline loops: CDR1 DFQATT, CDR2 SNEGSKA (reference sequence). The CDR3 has 14 residues. The CDR3, as DNA: TGCAGTGCTAGTTCCTGGACAGGGACCTATGGCTACACCTTC. It codes for CSASSWTGTYGYTF.

This chain joins TRBV5-1 and TRBJ2-1; D uncertain. The CDR3 length is 14 residues. Trimming left V 0 bases short and J 7 bases short, with 11 bases between. The V gene's germline CDR1 is SGHRS and CDR2 YFSETQ. For the CDR3, the DNA is TGCGCCAGCAGCTTGGACACCCCGCCGAATGAGCAGTTCTTC. It yields the protein CASSLDTPPNEQFF. The full variable domain, its missing parts supplied by reference TRBV5-1 and TRBJ2-1, is KAGVTQTPRYLIKTRGQQVTLSCSPISGHRSVSWYQQTPGQGLQFLFEYFSETQRNKGNFPGRFSGRQFSNSRSEMNVSTLELGDSALYLCASSLDTPPNEQFFGPGTRLTVL.

This clone was recorded only once. The gene calls are TRBV4-2 and TRBJ1-2; D may be TRBD1 (5 bases). V lost 3 bases and J lost 3, with 20 bases in between. CDR3 length: 17 amino acids. CDR1 is LGHNA and CDR2 is YNFKEQ in the germline V gene. CDR3 amino acids: CASSHLLGQREDYGYTF. CDR3 coding DNA: TGTGCCAGCAGCCATCTTTTGGGGCAGCGGGAGGACTATGGCTACACCTTC.

The chain recombines TRBV7-8 with TRBJ1-1; D gene unclear. CDR1 is SGHVS and CDR2 is FQNEAQ in the germline V gene. The length of the CDR3 is 13 residues. With 5 bases removed from V and 0 bases from J, the gap between germline ends came to 7 bases. In DNA, the CDR3 is TGTGCCAGCAGCCCGCGGCTGAACACTGAAGCTTTCTTT. This translates into CASSPRLNTEAFF.

The genes are TRBV5-6 and TRBJ1-1, with 7 nucleotides matching TRBD1. Germline V gene lookup returns CDR1 SGHDT and CDR2 YYEEEE. J was trimmed by 0 bases and V by 6 bases; bases with no gene match: 11. The CDR3 runs 16 residues. The chain's CDR3 is CASNDNYRGLNTEAFF. DNA of the CDR3: TGTGCCAGCAACGACAATTACAGGGGATTGAACACTGAAGCTTTCTTT.

This clone was seen a single time. J is TRBJ2-2 and V is TRBV5-1, with D maybe TRBD1 (6 bases). CDR1 is SGHRS and CDR2 is YFSETQ in the germline V gene. Trimming stripped 0 bases from V and 6 bases from J, with 9 bases between. The CDR3 runs to 14 residues. In nucleotides, the CDR3 is TGCGCCAGCAGCTTGGCTGGGGGCGCCGGGGAGCTGTTTTTT. This gives the protein CASSLAGGAGELFF.

The rearrangement joins TRBV6-5 to TRBJ1-5; 7 nucleotides line up with TRBD1. CDR3 length: 14 amino acids. Germline V gene lookup returns CDR1 MNHEY and CDR2 SVGAGI. The ends lost 6 bases at V and 2 bases at J; junction bases unmatched: 4. The CDR3 DNA reads TGTGCCAGCAGCCCCGGACAGGGCAATCAGCCCCAGCATTTT. Encoded protein: CASSPGQGNQPQHF.

V and J are TRBV4-1 and TRBJ1-5, with no clear D. Germline loops: CDR1 MGHRA, CDR2 YSYEKL. This CDR3 has 15 amino acids. V lost 4 bases, J lost 7 bases, and 17 bases lay in between. The CDR3: CASSPQFGGRQPQHF. The DNA for the CDR3 is TGCGCCAGCAGCCCCCAATTCGGTGGGAGACAGCCCCAGCATTTT.

The V and J genes are TRBV9 and TRBJ1-6; D is perhaps TRBD1 (6 bases). The V and J ends lost 0 bases and 7 bases respectively, with 14 bases between them. There are 16 residues in the CDR3. From germline, CDR1 is SGDLS and CDR2 YYNGEE. CDR3 in amino acids: CASSVGGGASNSPLHF. Here the CDR3 DNA reads TGTGCCAGCAGCGTAGGAGGGGGGGCGTCCAATTCACCCCTCCACTTT.

In this sample, this clone turned up once. The V and J genes are TRBV9 and TRBJ1-5; 7 nucleotides line up with TRBD1. Looked up from germline, CDR1 is SGDLS and CDR2 is YYNGEE. CDR3 size: 14 residues. After removal of 0 bases from V and 7 bases from J, the junction contained 4 bases not matched to a gene. CDR3 in DNA: TGTGCCAGCAGCGTAGGACAGGGAAGGCAGCCCCAGCATTTT. Its translation is CASSVGQGRQPQHF. Looking up the rest from reference TRBV9 and TRBJ1-5 gives the full variable domain: DSGVTQTPKHLITATGQRVTLRCSPRSGDLSVYWYQQSLDQGLQFLIQYYNGEERAKGNILERFSAQQFPDLHSELNLSSLELGDSALYFCASSVGQGRQPQHFGDGTRLSIL.

The V call is TRBV7-9, the J call TRBJ2-1, with D possibly being TRBD2 (5 bases). Trimming left V 1 base short and J 9 bases short, with 10 bases between. Germline V gene lookup returns CDR1 SEHNR and CDR2 FQNEAQ (reference sequence). The CDR3 is 13 residues long. Here the CDR3 reads CASSLVSAGEQFF. CDR3 nucleotides: TGTGCCAGCAGCTTAGTTAGCGCTGGTGAGCAGTTCTTC.

The rearrangement links TRBV4-1 to TRBJ2-7; 10 nucleotides agree with TRBD2. This CDR3 comprises 15 residues. Germline V gives CDR1 MGHRA, CDR2 YSYEKL. J was trimmed by 2 bases and V by 4 bases; bases with no gene match: 5. The CDR3 DNA reads TGCGCCAGCAGCCCAGGACTAGCGGAGACCTACGAGCAGTACTTC. This sequence encodes CASSPGLAETYEQYF.

The J gene is TRBJ1-6, the V gene TRBV11-2, with TRBD1 identical over 7 bases. The CDR3 contains 14 residues. The germline CDR1 and CDR2 sequences are SGHAT and FQNNGV. V was pared by 5 bases and J by 6 bases, with 4 bases of the junction left unmatched. CDR3 sequence (DNA): TGTGCCAGCAGCAGAGGACAGGTTAATTCACCCCTCCACTTT. Translating gives CASSRGQVNSPLHF. The full variable domain, with the rest looked up from reference TRBV11-2 and TRBJ1-6, is EAGVAQSPRYKIIEKRQSVAFWCNPISGHATLYWYQQILGQGPKLLIQFQNNGVVDDSQLPKDRFSAERLKGVDSTLKIQPAKLEDSAVYLCASSRGQVNSPLHFGNGTRLTVT.

The chain combines TRBV18 with TRBJ1-4; a weak D match, TRBD1 (6 bases). Germline loops: CDR1 KGHSH, CDR2 LQKENI. The CDR3 spans 17 residues. Trimming cost V 1 base and J 6 bases, with 18 bases left between them. The CDR3 DNA sequence: TGTGCCAGCTCACCACGGGTACGGTTGGCAGGGGATGAAAAACTGTTTTTT. Translated: CASSPRVRLAGDEKLFF.

V is TRBV5-3 and J is TRBJ1-6, with 10 bases identical to TRBD1. TRBV5-3 is an open reading frame whose function is uncertain. After removal of 6 bases from V and 6 bases from J, the junction contained 6 bases not matched to a gene. The CDR3 runs 15 residues. Written as DNA, the CDR3 is TGTGCCAGAAAAGGGGGACAGGGGTTTAATTCACCCCTCCACTTT. It is translated as CARKGGQGFNSPLHF.

This chain links TRBV6-6 with TRBJ1-2; 8 nucleotides match TRBD1. The ends lost 7 bases at V and 0 bases at J; junction bases unmatched: 10. This CDR3 region has 16 residues. The germline V gene encodes CDR1 MNHNY and CDR2 SVGAGI (reference sequence). The CDR3 loop is CASTKGQAVSNYGYTF. CDR3 DNA: TGTGCCAGCACTAAGGGACAGGCGGTTTCTAACTATGGCTACACCTTC.

The V call is TRBV19, the J call TRBJ2-7; a weak D match, TRBD2 (6 bases). Trimming left V 5 bases short and J 4 bases short, with 18 bases between. Germline loops: CDR1 LNHDA, CDR2 SQIVND (reference sequence). The CDR3 loop spans 15 amino acids. The CDR3 region is CASSVTGSRVYEQYF. The DNA for the CDR3 is TGTGCCAGTAGTGTTACCGGGAGTAGAGTTTACGAGCAGTACTTC.

The V gene is TRBV19, the J gene TRBJ2-2; maybe TRBD2 (6 bases). Looked up from germline, CDR1 is LNHDA and CDR2 is SQIVND (reference sequence). The CDR3 sequence is 13 residues long. The V gene lost 1 base and the J gene lost 7 bases, with 7 bases spanning the gap. In DNA, the CDR3 is TGTGCCAGTAGTATAGGGCGGGACGGGGAGCTGTTTTTT. Amino acid sequence: CASSIGRDGELFF. Full variable domain (missing parts from reference TRBV19 and TRBJ2-2): DGGITQSPKYLFRKEGQNVTLSCEQNLNHDAMYWYRQDPGQGLRLIYYSQIVNDFQKGDIAEGYSVSREKKESFPLTVTSAQKNPTAFYLCASSIGRDGELFFGEGSRLTVL.

The chain joins TRBV6-5 to TRBJ1-6; D might be TRBD1 (5 bases). Germline V lookup: CDR1 MNHEY, CDR2 SVGAGI. V gave up 2 bases and J gave up 10 bases, with 18 bases separating them. This CDR3 comprises 16 residues. The CDR3 nucleotides read TGTGCCAGCAGTTACGTTGCAGGGAGGGCGCGGTCACCCCTCCACTTT. This gives the protein CASSYVAGRARSPLHF.

This chain uses TRBV3-1 (or the pseudogene TRBV3-2) with TRBJ2-2, with a weak D call TRBD1 (5 bases). V gave up 4 bases and J gave up 9 bases, with 12 bases separating them. The CDR3 is made up of 13 amino acids. Germline CDR1 is LGHDT and CDR2 is YNNKEL (reference sequence). CDR3 protein: CASSRQGFWELFF. For the CDR3, the DNA is TGTGCCAGCAGCCGGCAGGGTTTCTGGGAGCTGTTTTTT.